The 24 T cell receptor beta chains below come from one sample, sequenced in a study of cytomegalovirus exposure and HLA in healthy donors. Use of 60 Vbeta and 13 Jbeta primers characterized the PCR. Generated by immunoSEQ multiplex PCR, the TCRdb table keeps only in-frame clones and is missing some. This sample carries around 230,000 clones, roughly 82% of them seen once, and the ten largest clones take nearly 6%. The sequencing sample was made of PBMCs. These receptors originate from a middle-aged man in good health and CMV-seropositive.

The chain links TRBV5-1 to TRBJ1-1; unclear D gene. CDR3 length: 14 amino acids. Between the trimmed V and J ends, which lost 3 bases and 0 bases, there was a span of 9 bases. The germline CDR1 and CDR2 sequences are SGHRS and YFSETQ. CDR3 region: CASSSYGMNTEAFF. The CDR3 nucleotides read TGCGCCAGCAGCTCCTACGGTATGAACACTGAAGCTTTCTTT.

This clone was counted between two and nine times. The chain has TRBV5-6 and TRBJ2-7; TRBD2 is a possible D gene (5 bases). There are 14 residues in the CDR3. The V and J ends lost 0 bases and 6 bases respectively, with 13 bases between them. Germline assignment: CDR1 SGHDT and CDR2 YYEEEE. The CDR3 spells CASSLARARPEQYF. The CDR3 coding sequence is TGTGCCAGCAGCTTGGCGCGGGCTCGTCCCGAGCAGTACTTC.

This clone was seen a handful of times. The chain recombines TRBV2 with TRBJ1-2, with D unresolved. CDR1 and CDR2 (germline): SNHLY, FYNNEI. CDR3 size: 13 residues. The V end lost 6 bases, the J end lost 7 bases, and 15 bases lay between the germline ends. The CDR3 reads CASSPTVYGGYTF. CDR3 bases: TGTGCCAGCAGCCCTACAGTATACGGTGGCTACACCTTC. Filled out from reference TRBV2 and TRBJ1-2, the complete variable domain reads EPEVTQTPSHQVTQMGQEVILRCVPISNHLYFYWYRQILGQKVEFLVSFYNNEISEKSEIFDDQFSVERPDGSNFTLKIRSTKLEDSAMYFCASSPTVYGGYTFGSGTRLTVV.

This clone was seen once. This chain links TRBV27 with TRBJ2-5, with D maybe TRBD1 (6 bases). Germline V gene sequence: CDR1 MNHEY, CDR2 SMNVEV (reference sequence). This CDR3 contains 16 residues. The V gene lost 2 bases and the J gene lost 1 base, with 14 bases spanning the gap. CDR3 DNA sequence: TGTGCCAGCAGTTTACTCCAGGGGCGCTCCCAAGAGACCCAGTACTTC. Translated: CASSLLQGRSQETQYF.

The chain couples TRBV10-1 to TRBJ2-2; D unclear. The germline V and J ends were trimmed by 2 bases and 4 bases, with 14 bases remaining between them. Germline V CDR1 and CDR2: WNHNN, SYGVQD (reference sequence). The CDR3 is made up of 16 amino acids. This CDR3 reads CASSELQTPVTGELFF. The CDR3 coding sequence is TGCGCCAGCAGTGAGCTCCAGACTCCGGTCACCGGGGAGCTGTTTTTT.

V is TRBV7-3 and J is TRBJ1-5; a possible D gene is TRBD1 (5 bases). The CDR3 loop spans 14 amino acids. Trimming stripped 5 bases from V and 5 bases from J, with 13 bases between. Germline V gene sequence: CDR1 SGHTA, CDR2 FQGTGA. DNA for the CDR3: TGTGCCAGCAGCCTAGAGTGGGGGGATCAGCCCCAGCATTTT. Protein product: CASSLEWGDQPQHF.

This rearrangement joins TRBV27 to TRBJ1-1; D perhaps matches TRBD1 (5 bases). Looked up from germline, CDR1 is MNHEY and CDR2 is SMNVEV (reference sequence). CDR3 length equals 14 residues. V shed 8 bases and J shed 3 bases, with 16 bases lying between them. CDR3 sequence: CASQMLGVHTEAFF. DNA of the CDR3: TGTGCCAGCCAAATGTTAGGGGTGCACACTGAAGCTTTCTTT.

The chain recombines TRBV5-1 with TRBJ2-2; D is uncertain. The V and J ends lost 7 bases and 1 base respectively, with 14 bases between them. Germline lookup yields CDR1 SGHRS and CDR2 YFSETQ. CDR3 length: 15 residues. The CDR3 region has the DNA TGCGCCAGCGCGTCGGCGGCCATGAACACCGGGGAGCTGTTTTTT. This encodes CASASAAMNTGELFF.

The chain carries TRBV7-2 and TRBJ2-3; 8 bases are shared with TRBD2. The CDR3 is 15 residues long. Germline CDR1 and CDR2: SGHTA and FQGNSA. V was pared by 2 bases and J by 5 bases, with 6 bases of the junction left unmatched. The CDR3 loop is CASSLNGRAGDTQYF. The CDR3 DNA follows: TGTGCCAGCAGCTTAAACGGGAGGGCAGGAGATACGCAGTATTTT.

The genes are TRBV20-1 and TRBJ1-2; D ambiguous. The germline CDR1 and CDR2 sequences are DFQATT and SNEGSKA (reference sequence). V lost 3 bases and J lost 7, with 9 bases in between. There are 11 residues in the CDR3. The DNA of the CDR3 is TGCAGTGCTAGTCCCGGCGGTGGCTACACCTTC. It translates to CSASPGGGYTF.

This chain connects TRBV6-1 to TRBJ1-5, with D possibly matching TRBD1 (5 bases). Germline V gene data show CDR1 as MNHNS and CDR2 as SASEGT. The CDR3 has 14 residues. With 2 bases removed from V and 1 base from J, the gap between germline ends came to 6 bases. The CDR3 sequence: CASSENRSNQPQHF. CDR3 nucleotide sequence: TGTGCCAGCAGTGAAAACAGGAGCAATCAGCCCCAGCATTTT.

This clone occurred a few times. This rearrangement joins TRBV6-5 to TRBJ2-5; D not certain. Germline CDR1 is MNHEY and CDR2 is SVGAGI. V gave up 7 bases and J gave up 1 base, with 4 bases separating them. CDR3 length equals 11 residues. CDR3 bases: TGTGCCAGCACCTTCCAAGAGACCCAGTACTTC. Translating it yields CASTFQETQYF.

This sequence joins TRBV5-1 and TRBJ2-7, with D perhaps TRBD1 (5 bases). V was cut by 0 bases and J by 2 bases, with 15 bases left in between. This CDR3 has 16 amino acids. The germline gives CDR1 SGHRS, CDR2 YFSETQ. The CDR3 nucleotides are TGCGCCAGCAGCTTGGCGACAGCTACGTCGGCCTACGAGCAGTACTTC. Translation: CASSLATATSAYEQYF. The full variable domain, in which reference TRBV5-1 and TRBJ2-7 provide the parts outside the CDR3, is KAGVTQTPRYLIKTRGQQVTLSCSPISGHRSVSWYQQTPGQGLQFLFEYFSETQRNKGNFPGRFSGRQFSNSRSEMNVSTLELGDSALYLCASSLATATSAYEQYFGPGTRLTVT.

The chain links TRBV9 to TRBJ1-1; TRBD1 aligns across 10 bases. Germline trimming cut 3 bases from V and 4 bases from J; bases unmatched to any gene: 3. This CDR3 spans 14 amino acids. The germline V gene has CDR1 SGDLS and CDR2 YYNGEE. This chain's CDR3 is CASSARTGGTEAFF. The DNA of the CDR3 is TGTGCCAGCAGCGCCAGGACAGGGGGCACTGAAGCTTTCTTT.

V is TRBV6-6 and J is TRBJ2-1; D not certain. V was clipped by 11 bases and J by 5 bases, with 10 bases between them. CDR1 is MNHNY, CDR2 SVGAGI, per germline (reference sequence). The CDR3 spans 11 residues. Here the CDR3 DNA reads TGTGCCGCCTCAGAGGACAATGAGCAGTTCTTC. It is translated as CAASEDNEQFF.

The chain has TRBV15 and TRBJ2-7; maybe TRBD2 (6 bases). With 3 bases removed from V and 0 bases from J, the gap between germline ends came to 9 bases. The germline gives CDR1 LNHNV, CDR2 YYDKDF (reference sequence). The CDR3 has 14 residues. DNA for the CDR3: TGTGCCACCAGCAGCGGACTAAGCTCCTACGAGCAGTACGTC. Encoded protein: CATSSGLSSYEQYV.

This clone has just a few counts. The chain combines TRBV5-5 with TRBJ2-7, with 9 bases matching TRBD2. The length of the CDR3 is 16 residues. CDR1 and CDR2 (germline): SGHKS, YYEKEE (reference sequence). V was clipped by 4 bases and J by 3 bases; unmatched bases: 11. CDR3 coding DNA: TGTGCCAGCAGCCTCGATCCTAGCGGGATGGTCTACGAGCAGTACTTC. This translates into CASSLDPSGMVYEQYF. Supplemented by reference TRBV5-5 and TRBJ2-7, the full variable domain reads DAGVTQSPTHLIKTRGQQVTLRCSPISGHKSVSWYQQVLGQGPQFIFQYYEKEERGRGNFPDRFSARQFPNYSSELNVNALLLGDSALYLCASSLDPSGMVYEQYFGPGTRLTVT.

The CDR3 region has the DNA TGCGCCAGCAGTATAGGAGGGATTAGGGAGACCCAGTACTTC. Translating gives CASSIGGIRETQYF. V usage is TRBV5-1 and J usage is TRBJ2-5, with a possible D match to TRBD2 (6 bases). Per germline, CDR1 SGHRS and CDR2 YFSETQ. The CDR3 is 14 amino acids. Trimming shortened V by 5 bases and J by 5 bases, and 16 bases separated the two germline ends.

The rearrangement links TRBV29-1 to TRBJ2-1; D remains ambiguous. V was cut by 0 bases and J by 0 bases, with 6 bases left in between. The germline gives CDR1 SQVTM, CDR2 ANQGSEA. This CDR3 is 14 amino acids long. The CDR3 region has the DNA TGCAGCGTTGAAGACGTCCTCTCCTACAATGAGCAGTTCTTC. This codes for CSVEDVLSYNEQFF.

The gene calls are TRBV5-6 and TRBJ1-1, with D tentatively TRBD1 (6 bases). Germline CDR1 is SGHDT and CDR2 is YYEEEE. This CDR3 contains 13 residues. Trimming stripped 3 bases from V and 5 bases from J, with 11 bases between. For the CDR3, the DNA is TGTGCCAGCAGCTGGCGAGGGGGAACTGAAGCTTTCTTT. It translates to CASSWRGGTEAFF.

This clone was recorded once. This chain links TRBV5-1 with TRBJ1-4; D remains ambiguous. This CDR3 spans 14 amino acids. Trimming took 4 bases from V and 3 from J, leaving 10 bases between them. CDR1 is SGHRS and CDR2 is YFSETQ in the germline V gene. CDR3 region: CASSLDTSNEKLFF. The CDR3 coding sequence is TGCGCCAGCAGCCTCGACACTTCTAATGAAAAACTGTTTTTT. The variable domain in full, with the rest retrieved from reference TRBV5-1 and TRBJ1-4, is KAGVTQTPRYLIKTRGQQVTLSCSPISGHRSVSWYQQTPGQGLQFLFEYFSETQRNKGNFPGRFSGRQFSNSRSEMNVSTLELGDSALYLCASSLDTSNEKLFFGSGTQLSVL.

The chain links TRBV6-6 to TRBJ2-7; D is perhaps TRBD2 (6 bases). The germline gives CDR1 MNHNY, CDR2 SVGAGI (reference sequence). The CDR3 loop spans 14 amino acids. V was cut by 7 bases and J by 4 bases, with 17 bases left in between. The CDR3 is CASTVAVSGYEQYF. CDR3 coding DNA: TGTGCCAGCACCGTAGCGGTTTCAGGGTACGAGCAGTACTTC.

The chain recombines TRBV27 with TRBJ2-1, with D perhaps matching TRBD2 (5 bases). Trimming pared 5 bases from V and 4 bases from J, leaving 9 bases between. The CDR3 has 13 residues. Germline CDR1 and CDR2: MNHEY and SMNVEV (reference sequence). CDR3 protein: CASSRGLYNEQFF. As DNA, the CDR3 is TGTGCCAGCAGTCGAGGGCTGTACAATGAGCAGTTCTTC.

V gene TRBV7-8 combines with J gene TRBJ2-7, with TRBD1 identical over 9 bases. Per germline, CDR1 SGHVS and CDR2 FQNEAQ. J gave up 2 bases and V 5 bases, and 10 bases lay outside the gene matches. This CDR3 is built from 16 residues. The CDR3 nucleotides are TGTGCCAGCAGCCCAAGGACGACAGGGGGTACCTACGAGCAGTACTTC. Protein sequence: CASSPRTTGGTYEQYF. The full variable domain, completed using reference TRBV7-8 and TRBJ2-7, is GAGVSQSPRYKVAKRGQDVALRCDPISGHVSLFWYQQALGQGPEFLTYFQNEAQLDKSGLPSDRFFAERPEGSVSTLKIQRTQQEDSAVYLCASSPRTTGGTYEQYFGPGTRLTVT.